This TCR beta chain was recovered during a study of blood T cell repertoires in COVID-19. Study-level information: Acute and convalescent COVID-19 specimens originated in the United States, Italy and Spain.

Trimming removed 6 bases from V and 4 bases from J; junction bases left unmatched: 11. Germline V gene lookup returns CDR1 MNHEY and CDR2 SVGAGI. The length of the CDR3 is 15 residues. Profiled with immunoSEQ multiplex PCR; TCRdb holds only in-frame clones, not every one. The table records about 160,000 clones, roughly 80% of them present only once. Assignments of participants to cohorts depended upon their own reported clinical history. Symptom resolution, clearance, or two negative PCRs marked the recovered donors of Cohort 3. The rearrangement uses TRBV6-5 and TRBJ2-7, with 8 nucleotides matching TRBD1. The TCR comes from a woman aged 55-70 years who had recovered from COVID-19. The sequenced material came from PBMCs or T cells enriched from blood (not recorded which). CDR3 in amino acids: CASRTKRQGAYEQYF. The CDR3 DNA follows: TGTGCCAGCAGGACCAAGCGGCAGGGGGCTTACGAGCAGTACTTC.